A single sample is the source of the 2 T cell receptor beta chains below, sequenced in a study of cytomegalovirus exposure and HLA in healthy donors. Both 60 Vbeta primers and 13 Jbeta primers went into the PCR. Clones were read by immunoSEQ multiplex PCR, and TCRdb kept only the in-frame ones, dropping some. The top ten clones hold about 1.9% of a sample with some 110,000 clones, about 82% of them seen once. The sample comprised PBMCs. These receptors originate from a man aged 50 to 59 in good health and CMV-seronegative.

This CDR3 is CATSGLNYGYTF. DNA for the CDR3: TGTGCCACCTCTGGACTAAACTATGGCTACACCTTC. The chain links TRBV5-4 to TRBJ1-2; D uncertain. The length of the CDR3 is 12 residues. Germline-derived CDR1 and CDR2 are SGHNT and YYREEE (reference sequence). Trimming took off 9 bases at V and 2 bases at J, with 11 bases between the two ends.

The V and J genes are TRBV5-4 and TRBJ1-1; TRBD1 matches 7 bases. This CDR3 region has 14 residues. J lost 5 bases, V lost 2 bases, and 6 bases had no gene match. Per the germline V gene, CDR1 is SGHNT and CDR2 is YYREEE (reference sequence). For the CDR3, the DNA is TGTGCCAGCAGCTTTTCGCAGGGGGAGACTGAAGCTTTCTTT. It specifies CASSFSQGETEAFF.